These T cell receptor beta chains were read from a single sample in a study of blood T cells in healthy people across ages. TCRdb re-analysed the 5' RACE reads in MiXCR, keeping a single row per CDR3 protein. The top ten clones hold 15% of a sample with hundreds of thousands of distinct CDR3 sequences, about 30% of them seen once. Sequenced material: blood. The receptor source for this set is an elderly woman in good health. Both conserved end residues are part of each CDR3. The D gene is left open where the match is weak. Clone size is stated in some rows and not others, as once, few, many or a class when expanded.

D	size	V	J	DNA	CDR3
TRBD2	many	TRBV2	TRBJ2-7	TGTGCCAGCAGTGAGGCGGGACTAGCGGGCTACGAGCAGTACTTC	CASSEAGLAGYEQYF
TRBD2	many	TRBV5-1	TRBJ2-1	TGCGCCAGCAGCTTGGTAGCGGGGGGGCCGGGTGAGCAGTTCTTC	CASSLVAGGPGEQFF
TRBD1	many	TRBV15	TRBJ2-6	TGTGCCACCAGCAGAGACAGGGGGTCAGAGGGGGCCAACGTCCTGACTTTC	CATSRDRGSEGANVLTF
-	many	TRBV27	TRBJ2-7	TGTGCCAGCAGTGCAAGACAGGTCTCCTACGAGCAGTACTTC	CASSARQVSYEQYF
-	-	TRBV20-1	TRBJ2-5	TGCAGTGCTGGGCGGGGCGGGACCGGGACCCAGTACTTC	CSAGRGGTGTQYF
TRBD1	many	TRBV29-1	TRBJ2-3	TGCAGCGCTGACAGGGGCTTCCAAAGCACAGATACGCAGTATTTT	CSADRGFQSTDTQYF
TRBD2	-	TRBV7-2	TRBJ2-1	TGTGCCAGCAGCGACCGGACTAGCGGGACCCACAATGAGCAGTTCTTC	CASSDRTSGTHNEQFF
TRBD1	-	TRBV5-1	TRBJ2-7	TGCGCCAGCAGCCCGGGGACAGCTTACAATGAGCAGTACTTC	CASSPGTAYNEQYF
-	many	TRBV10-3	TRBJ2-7	TGTGCCATCAGGGGCGGGGGCGAGTACGAGCAGTACTTC	CAIRGGGEYEQYF
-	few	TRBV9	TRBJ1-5	TGTGCCAGCAGCGTAGGGAGGAGCAATCAGCCCCAGCATTTT	CASSVGRSNQPQHF
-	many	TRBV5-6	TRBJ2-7	TGTGCCAGCAGCTTGCCAACAGGGAGCCACGAGCAGTACTTC	CASSLPTGSHEQYF
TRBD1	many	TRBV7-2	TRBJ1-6	TGTGCCAGCAGCCGAATTGAGTTGGACAGGGGAGGGTCACCCCTCCACTTT	CASSRIELDRGGSPLHF
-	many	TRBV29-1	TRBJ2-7	TGCAGCGCCTCGGACCCAGGGGAAGAGCAGTACTTC	CSASDPGEEQYF
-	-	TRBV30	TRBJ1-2	TGTGCCTGGACCTCGGGCGTTGACTATGGCTACACCTTC	CAWTSGVDYGYTF
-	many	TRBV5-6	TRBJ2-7	TGTGCCAGCAGCTTCGAAGTAAACAACCCAACCTACGAGCAGTACTTC	CASSFEVNNPTYEQYF
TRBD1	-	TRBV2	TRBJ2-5	TGTGCCAGCAGTAGACAAGGGACAGGGGTAAACAATGAGCAGTACTTC	CASSRQGTGVNNEQYF
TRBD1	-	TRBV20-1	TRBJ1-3	TGCAGTGCTAGAGCGTACTCCAGGGGGGTGAGCTCTGGAAACACCATATATTTT	CSARAYSRGVSSGNTIYF
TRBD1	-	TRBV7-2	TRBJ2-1	TGTGCCAGCAGCTTGTCCGGACAGGGTGGTACTGAGCAGTTCTTC	CASSLSGQGGTEQFF
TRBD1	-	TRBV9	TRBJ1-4	TGTGCCGGCAGCGTCACAGGGGGCCGGGAAAAACTGTTTTTT	CAGSVTGGREKLFF
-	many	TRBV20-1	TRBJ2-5	TGCAGTGCTAGCCGGGAAGAAGAGACCCAGTACTTC	CSASREEETQYF
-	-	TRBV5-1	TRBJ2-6	TGCGCCAGCAGGGTCCCGGGACGCAAGTCTGGGGCCAACGTCCTGACTTTC	CASRVPGRKSGANVLTF
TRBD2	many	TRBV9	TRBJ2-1	TGTGCCAGCAGCGTAGCTAACAGCGGGGGGTGGGTTGAGCAGTTCTTC	CASSVANSGGWVEQFF
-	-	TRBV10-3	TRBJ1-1	TGTGCCATCAGTGGGGGCGTTAGGAACACTGAAGCTTTCTTT	CAISGGVRNTEAFF
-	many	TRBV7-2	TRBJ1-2	TGTGCCAGCAGCTTACTTGGACAGACTAACTATGGCTACACCTTC	CASSLLGQTNYGYTF
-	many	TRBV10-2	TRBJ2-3	TGCGCCAGCAGCGATGGGGTACGCCCGAGCACAGATACGCAGTATTTT	CASSDGVRPSTDTQYF
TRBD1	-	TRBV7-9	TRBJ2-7	TGTGCCAGCAGTTTGAACTCTCTAGGGGGCTACGCCTTC	CASSLNSLGGYAF
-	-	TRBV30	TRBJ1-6	TGTGCCTGGAGTGTAGGACGGGTAAATTCACCCCCCCACTTT	CAWSVGRVNSPPHF
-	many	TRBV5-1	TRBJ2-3	TGCGCCAGCAGCGCCCACACAGATACGCAGTATTTT	CASSAHTDTQYF
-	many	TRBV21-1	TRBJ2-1	TGTGCCAGCAGCAAAGACGGGACAGGCTCCTACAATGAGCAGTTCTTC	CASSKDGTGSYNEQFF
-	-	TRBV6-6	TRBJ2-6	TGTGCCAGCAGCCCTATGGGGACAAGCTCTGGGGCCAACGTCCTGACTTTC	CASSPMGTSSGANVLTF
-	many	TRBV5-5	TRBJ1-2	TGTGCCAGCAACCTAGGACGGGGCAGCTATGGCTACACCTTC	CASNLGRGSYGYTF
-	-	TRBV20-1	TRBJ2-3	TGCAGTGCTAGAGGGGCGGCGCCTTACACAGATACGCAGTATTTT	CSARGAAPYTDTQYF
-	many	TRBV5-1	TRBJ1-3	TGCGCCAGCAGCTTGGAAGTTTCCTCACCCTCTGGAAACACCATATATTTT	CASSLEVSSPSGNTIYF
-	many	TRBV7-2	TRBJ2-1	TGTGCCAGCAGCTTAGTGGGGGGTTCCAACAATGAGCAGTTCTTC	CASSLVGGSNNEQFF
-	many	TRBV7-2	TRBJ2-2	TGTGCCAGCAGCTTCACTGACGTGGGTATTGACACCGGGGAGCTGTTTTTT	CASSFTDVGIDTGELFF
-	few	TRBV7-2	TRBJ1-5	TGTGCCAGCAGCTTAATAGGGGCTGGCAATCAGCCCCAGCATTTT	CASSLIGAGNQPQHF
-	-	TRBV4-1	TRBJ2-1	TGCGCCAGCAGCCAAGTAGGTGGGGGGGCAGGGTACAATGAGCAGTTCTTC	CASSQVGGGAGYNEQFF
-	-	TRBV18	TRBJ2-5	TGTGCCAGCTCACCCGCCCTACAAGAGACCCAGTACTTC	CASSPALQETQYF
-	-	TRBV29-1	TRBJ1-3	TGCAGCGTTGAGCCCGGGGCTGGAAACACCATATATTTT	CSVEPGAGNTIYF
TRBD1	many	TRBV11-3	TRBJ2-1	TGTGCCAGCAGCCGATACACCGGGACAGGGTTCAATGAGCAGTTCTTC	CASSRYTGTGFNEQFF
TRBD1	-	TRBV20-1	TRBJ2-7	TGCAGTGCCCAACAGGGGCATACCTACGAGCAGTACTTC	CSAQQGHTYEQYF
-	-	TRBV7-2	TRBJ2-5	TGTGCCAGCAGCCTCAGGGGGGTACGGGAGACCCAGTACTTC	CASSLRGVRETQYF
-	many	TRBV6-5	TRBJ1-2	TGTGCCAGCAGTTATCGGGGACGGGGTAACTATGGCTACACCTTC	CASSYRGRGNYGYTF
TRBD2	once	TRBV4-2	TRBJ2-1	TGTGCCAGCAGCCTCAGCGGGGGTACTGCTCTTGAGCAGTTCTTC	CASSLSGGTALEQFF
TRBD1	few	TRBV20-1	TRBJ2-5	TGCAGTGCTAGTCGACAGGGAGAGACCCAGTACTTC	CSASRQGETQYF
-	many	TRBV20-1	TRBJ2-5	TGCAGTGCTAGAGATATAACAGCTGAAGAGACCCAGTACTTC	CSARDITAEETQYF
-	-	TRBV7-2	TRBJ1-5	TGTGCCAGCAGCCCCGGTTCCGGGAAGGATCAGCCCCAGCATTTT	CASSPGSGKDQPQHF
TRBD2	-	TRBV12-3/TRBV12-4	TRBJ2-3	TGTGCCAGCAGTTTACTAGCGGAATCAGATGCGCAGTATTTT	CASSLLAESDAQYF
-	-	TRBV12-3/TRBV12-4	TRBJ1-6	TGTGCCAGCAACTACAGGGCGCGAAATTCACCCCTCCACTTT	CASNYRARNSPLHF
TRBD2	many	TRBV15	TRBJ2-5	TGTGCCACCAGCATAGGCGGGGGGTCTCAAGAGACCCAGTACTTC	CATSIGGGSQETQYF
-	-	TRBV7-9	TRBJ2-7	TGTGTCAGCAGCCCCCGGGGCTTTACCCTTGAGCAGTACTTC	CVSSPRGFTLEQYF
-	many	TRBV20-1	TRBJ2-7	TGCAGTGCCGAGGGGGCGGGGGGCGGTTACGAGCAGTACTTC	CSAEGAGGGYEQYF
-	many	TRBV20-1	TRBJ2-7	TGCAGTGCTAGCGCCTACGGGGAGCAGTACTTC	CSASAYGEQYF
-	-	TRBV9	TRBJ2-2	TGTGCCAGCAGCTACCAAGAGACCGGGGAGCTGTTTTTT	CASSYQETGELFF
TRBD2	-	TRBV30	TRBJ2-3	TGTGCCTGGAGTGGGGGACTAGAAGGCGATACGCAGTATTTT	CAWSGGLEGDTQYF
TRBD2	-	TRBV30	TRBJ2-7	TGTGCCTCCCAGCGGGGGGCTTCCTACGAGCAGTACTTC	CASQRGASYEQYF
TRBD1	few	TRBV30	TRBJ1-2	TGTGCCTGGAGTGTAGACAGGGGTTTCTATGGCTACACCTTC	CAWSVDRGFYGYTF
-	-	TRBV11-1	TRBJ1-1	TGTGCCAGCAGCTTAGGGGATAGGGGAGTTTCTGAAGCTTTCTTT	CASSLGDRGVSEAFF